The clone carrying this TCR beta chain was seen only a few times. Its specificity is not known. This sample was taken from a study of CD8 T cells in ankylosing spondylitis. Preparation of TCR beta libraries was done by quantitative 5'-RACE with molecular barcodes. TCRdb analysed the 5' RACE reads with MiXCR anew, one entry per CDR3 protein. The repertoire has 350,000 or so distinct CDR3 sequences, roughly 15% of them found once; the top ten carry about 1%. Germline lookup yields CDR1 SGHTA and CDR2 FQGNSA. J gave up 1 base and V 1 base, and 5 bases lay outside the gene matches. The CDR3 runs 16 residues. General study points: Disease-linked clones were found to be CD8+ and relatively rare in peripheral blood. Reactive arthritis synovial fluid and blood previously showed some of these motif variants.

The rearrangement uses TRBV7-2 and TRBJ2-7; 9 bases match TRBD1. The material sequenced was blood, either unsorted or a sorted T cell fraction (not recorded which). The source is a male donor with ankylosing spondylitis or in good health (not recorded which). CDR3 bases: TGTGCCAGCAGCTTAGAGATCGGACAGGGGTCCTACGAGCAGTACTTC. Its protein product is CASSLEIGQGSYEQYF.